This T cell receptor (beta chain) came from a study of OX40 agonist ivuxolimab in advanced cancers. Clones were read by immunoSEQ multiplex PCR, and TCRdb kept only the in-frame ones, dropping some. The repertoire holds 65,000 to 90,000 clones, with over 75% as singletons. CDR1 and CDR2 from the germline V gene are MGHRA and YSYEKL. CDR3 length equals 17 residues. The V end was cut by 4 bases, the J end by 2 bases, with 20 bases between. This clone was recorded only once. The chain combines TRBV4-1 with TRBJ1-2; no firm D call. This TCR was sampled from an adult with an advanced solid tumor such as melanoma, head and neck, liver or kidney cancer. The sequenced sample was CD4+ or CD8+ T cells sorted from blood, obtained in a trial of the OX40 agonist ivuxolimab. This CDR3 reads CASSPSLWGKGNYGYTF. The CDR3 DNA sequence: TGCGCCAGCAGCCCCTCCCTGTGGGGAAAAGGGAACTATGGCTACACCTTC.